These 30 T cell receptor beta chains were sequenced from one sample in a study of T cells in Graves' hyperthyroidism and ophthalmopathy. RNA transcripts gave rise to amplified TCR beta CDR3 regions. The TCR CDR3 first-round RT-PCR relied on the HTBI primer set. TCRdb passed the multiplex PCR reads through MiXCR, listing each CDR3 protein once. The sample consists of roughly 650,000 distinct CDR3 sequences, about 16% of them appearing once. The sequencing sample was made of blood. Receptors were obtained from a woman aged 40 to 55 with Graves' ophthalmopathy.

The chain joins TRBV5-1 to TRBJ1-4; perhaps TRBD1 as D (5 bases). Germline V gene sequence: CDR1 SGHRS, CDR2 YFSETQ. The CDR3 is 14 residues long. Trimming took off 2 bases at V and 4 bases at J, with 9 bases between the two ends. CDR3 residues: CASSLGVDNEKLFF. The CDR3 DNA sequence: TGCGCCAGCAGCTTAGGGGTCGATAATGAAAAACTGTTTTTT.

This clonotype has at least ten counts. The gene calls are TRBV11-2 and TRBJ2-3, with 7 bases that match TRBD1. Germline loops: CDR1 SGHAT, CDR2 FQNNGV. The CDR3 contains 17 residues. The J segment lost 6 bases and the V segment lost 5 bases, leaving 17 bases of the junction unmatched. DNA of the CDR3: TGTGCCAGCAGCAGCAAGCAGGGGGTCGTGCGCGCGGATACGCAGTATTTT. Its translation: CASSSKQGVVRADTQYF.

This clonotype came up a few times. This sequence joins TRBV16 and TRBJ1-3; no clear D gene. The CDR3 has 16 amino acids. Trimming pared 0 bases from V and 1 base from J, leaving 10 bases between. In germline, CDR1 is KGHSY, CDR2 FQNENV. In DNA, the CDR3 is TGTGCCAGCAGCCAATCCGGACCGCAATCTGGAAACACCATATATTTT. Amino acid sequence: CASSQSGPQSGNTIYF.

There are a few counts of this clonotype. This chain connects TRBV29-1 to TRBJ2-2; D possibly uses TRBD1 or TRBD2 (5 bases each). This CDR3 contains 14 residues. Trimming removed 4 bases from V and 1 base from J, with 10 bases in between. Germline V gene data show CDR1 as SQVTM and CDR2 as ANQGSEA. CDR3 sequence (DNA): TGCAGCGTTGGGGGGACCCTGAACACCGGGGAGCTGTTTTTT. It yields the protein CSVGGTLNTGELFF.

At least ten counts were recorded for this clonotype. V usage is TRBV5-1 and J usage is TRBJ2-5; D possibly matches TRBD1 or TRBD2 (6 bases each). Per germline, CDR1 SGHRS and CDR2 YFSETQ. The CDR3 consists of 16 residues. The V end was cut by 3 bases, the J end by 2 bases, with 17 bases between. The chain's CDR3 is CASSSGGGGLQETQYF. CDR3 nucleotide sequence: TGCGCCAGCAGCTCTGGAGGGGGAGGCCTTCAAGAGACCCAGTACTTC.

This clonotype was counted a few times. A much bigger clone sits one base away, suggesting this may be a read error. CDR3 coding DNA: TGTGCCAGCAGCTCCACTGGTGTGAATGAGCAGTTCTTC. This sequence encodes CASSSTGVNEQFF. The gene calls are TRBV11-2 and TRBJ2-1, with no clear D. CDR1 SGHAT and CDR2 FQNNGV come from the germline V gene. This CDR3 has 13 amino acids. The V end was cut by 4 bases, the J end by 7 bases, with 11 bases between.

The genes are TRBV7-2 and TRBJ2-1, with D possibly being TRBD2 (7 bases). CDR3 length equals 15 residues. V lost 3 bases and J lost 4, with 13 bases in between. Germline V gives CDR1 SGHTA, CDR2 FQGNSA. The CDR3 spells CASSLGGAIYNEQFF. In DNA form, the CDR3 reads TGTGCCAGCAGCTTGGGGGGGGCTATTTACAATGAGCAGTTCTTC.

The V gene is TRBV6-1, the J gene TRBJ2-7; weak D call: TRBD2 (5 bases). Per the germline V gene, CDR1 is MNHNS and CDR2 is SASEGT. V was shortened by 8 bases and J by 6 bases, with 17 bases between the two germline ends. The CDR3 has 13 residues. The CDR3: CASCATPGIEQYF. The CDR3 DNA follows: TGTGCCAGCTGCGCCACCCCGGGAATCGAGCAGTACTTC.

The rearrangement uses TRBV5-1 and TRBJ1-1; D is undetermined. Trimming took 5 bases from V and 1 from J, leaving 12 bases between them. The CDR3 is 14 residues long. CDR1 and CDR2 (germline): SGHRS, YFSETQ. Here the CDR3 reads CASSFLTENTEAFF. The CDR3 region has the DNA TGCGCCAGCAGTTTTCTTACAGAGAACACTGAAGCTTTCTTT.

This clonotype was recorded at least ten times. The V and J genes are TRBV28 and TRBJ1-2; D is unresolved. The V end lost 5 bases, the J end lost 4 bases, and 8 bases lay between the germline ends. Germline V CDR1 and CDR2: MDHEN, SYDVKM. CDR3 length equals 12 residues. CDR3 sequence: CASSPPGYGYTF. The DNA of the CDR3 is TGTGCCAGCAGTCCGCCGGGCTATGGCTACACCTTC.

This clonotype was picked up many times. The V gene is TRBV3-1, the J gene TRBJ2-2; 9 bases are a match to TRBD1. CDR3 length: 14 residues. Germline lookup yields CDR1 LGHDT and CDR2 YNNKEL (reference sequence). The junction had 4 bases not matched to a gene; V was cut back by 4 bases and J by 7 bases. CDR3 bases: TGTGCCAGCAGCCGACAGGGGGAACTCGGGGAGCTGTTTTTT. Its translation is CASSRQGELGELFF.

This clonotype was seen ten or more times. The rearrangement joins TRBV11-1 to TRBJ2-7; 14 bases align to TRBD2. V was clipped by 5 bases and J by 5 bases; unmatched bases: 5. Germline V gene sequence: CDR1 SGHAT, CDR2 FQDESV (reference sequence). CDR3 length: 15 amino acids. The CDR3: CASSQTSGRANEQYF. Written as DNA, the CDR3 is TGTGCCAGCAGCCAGACTAGCGGGAGGGCCAACGAGCAGTACTTC.

The chain carries TRBV7-9 and TRBJ2-7; D not resolved. The V end lost 6 bases, the J end lost 7 bases, and 16 bases lay between the germline ends. Germline assignment: CDR1 SEHNR and CDR2 FQNEAQ (reference sequence). There are 13 residues in the CDR3. The CDR3 region is CASSYTLTGEQYF. In DNA, the CDR3 is TGTGCCAGCAGTTATACGTTAACCGGGGAGCAGTACTTC.

This clonotype was recorded at least ten times. The chain employs TRBV15 and TRBJ2-1, with D possibly matching TRBD1 (6 bases). This CDR3 spans 15 amino acids. CDR1 is LNHNV, CDR2 YYDKDF, per germline (reference sequence). V shed 5 bases and J shed 2 bases, with 13 bases lying between them. CDR3 amino acids: CATSLRQEAYNEQFF. The CDR3 nucleotides are TGTGCCACCAGCCTTAGACAGGAGGCCTACAATGAGCAGTTCTTC.

The chain employs TRBV6-2 or TRBV6-3 and TRBJ1-1; no clear D. The CDR3 has 14 amino acids. In germline, CDR1 is MNHEY, CDR2 SVGEGT. Trimming left V 3 bases short and J 6 bases short, with 14 bases between. CDR3 sequence: CASSYPGVSAEAFF. CDR3 nucleotides: TGTGCCAGCAGTTATCCCGGGGTTTCGGCTGAAGCTTTCTTT.

This clonotype was observed many times. This rearrangement joins TRBV30 to TRBJ2-7; no clear D gene. V was pared by 2 bases and J by 2 bases, with 7 bases between. The CDR3 contains 12 residues. CDR1 and CDR2 from the germline V gene are GTSNPN and SVGIG (reference sequence). CDR3 coding DNA: TGTGCCTGGAGTAGACTCCCCTACGAGCAGTACTTC. It specifies CAWSRLPYEQYF.

The chain carries TRBV20-1 and TRBJ1-1; 7 bases agree with TRBD1. V lost 5 bases to trimming and J lost 4 bases; unmatched junction nucleotides: 10. Germline V gene data show CDR1 as DFQATT and CDR2 as SNEGSKA (reference sequence). The CDR3 is made up of 14 amino acids. Written as DNA, the CDR3 is TGCAGTGCTCGACCAGACAGGGAAGGCACTGAAGCTTTCTTT. This codes for CSARPDREGTEAFF.

Many counts were recorded for this clonotype. The chain joins TRBV7-2 to TRBJ2-3; the D is unclear. Trimming removed 2 bases at V and 3 bases at J, with 15 bases between. This CDR3 comprises 16 residues. Germline V gives CDR1 SGHTA, CDR2 FQGNSA. CDR3 region: CASSLRIVWGTDTQYF. CDR3 DNA: TGTGCCAGCAGCTTAAGGATTGTTTGGGGAACAGATACGCAGTATTTT.

V gene TRBV20-1 combines with J gene TRBJ2-7; 12 nucleotides line up with TRBD1. The germline CDR1 and CDR2 sequences are DFQATT and SNEGSKA (reference sequence). This CDR3 contains 14 residues. V lost 3 bases and J lost 7; bases outside the gene matches: 7. CDR3: CSARGTGGGREQYF. In DNA form, the CDR3 reads TGCAGTGCTAGGGGGACAGGGGGCGGGCGGGAGCAGTACTTC.

This clonotype was counted only a few times. The chain recombines TRBV14 with TRBJ1-2; tentatively, D is TRBD1 (5 bases). The germline CDR1 and CDR2 sequences are SGHDN and FVKESK. This CDR3 is 16 amino acids long. With 1 base removed from V and 3 bases from J, the gap between germline ends came to 15 bases. The CDR3 DNA follows: TGTGCCAGCAGCCAAGCAACCGGGACGTTCGACTATGGCTACACCTTC. Its protein is CASSQATGTFDYGYTF. Supplemented by reference TRBV14 and TRBJ1-2, the full variable domain reads EAGVTQFPSHSVIEKGQTVTLRCDPISGHDNLYWYRRVMGKEIKFLLHFVKESKQDESGMPNNRFLAERTGGTYSTLKVQPAELEDSGVYFCASSQATGTFDYGYTFGSGTRLTVV.

This clonotype has only a few counts. This rearrangement joins TRBV19 to TRBJ2-1, with TRBD2 identical over 11 bases. CDR1 is LNHDA, CDR2 SQIVND, per germline (reference sequence). The CDR3 is 16 amino acids. J gave up 2 bases and V 5 bases, and 5 bases lay outside the gene matches. CDR3 nucleotide sequence: TGTGCCAGTAGTTTCCCTAGCGGGAGGCCCTACAATGAGCAGTTCTTC. As protein: CASSFPSGRPYNEQFF.

This clonotype has ten or more counts. This chain joins TRBV3-1 and TRBJ2-1; the D gene could be TRBD1 or TRBD2 (6 bases each). CDR3 length: 19 amino acids. Germline V lookup: CDR1 LGHDT, CDR2 YNNKEL (reference sequence). V lost 4 bases to trimming and J lost 0 bases, with 22 bases between them. CDR3 region: CASSRRGGGGDSSYNEQFF. CDR3 DNA sequence: TGTGCCAGCAGCCGGCGGGGAGGAGGGGGTGACAGCTCCTACAATGAGCAGTTCTTC.

This clonotype has a count of ten or more. The gene calls are TRBV5-1 and TRBJ1-1; 9 nucleotides line up with TRBD1. V was pared by 4 bases and J by 3 bases, with 4 bases of the junction left unmatched. CDR1 is SGHRS, CDR2 YFSETQ, per germline. The CDR3 covers 14 residues. The CDR3 nucleotides read TGCGCCAGCAGCGGGACAGGGAGGGACACTGAAGCTTTCTTT. Translating gives CASSGTGRDTEAFF.

The gene calls are TRBV7-2 and TRBJ1-5, with 8 nucleotides matching TRBD1. Germline V gene lookup returns CDR1 SGHTA and CDR2 FQGNSA. Unmatched junction bases numbered 10, after V lost 0 bases and J lost 6 bases. The CDR3 runs 17 residues. CDR3 bases: TGTGCCAGCAGCTTAGCAATGCAGGGGGCTATGAGTCAGCCCCAGCATTTT. Its translation: CASSLAMQGAMSQPQHF.

To note about this clonotype: The junction departs from the called germline gene at one end, perhaps through a read error. This chain links TRBV3-1 with TRBJ2-1; 7 nucleotides match TRBD1. This CDR3 has 13 residues. The germline V gene encodes CDR1 LGHDT and CDR2 YNNKEL (reference sequence). CDR3 bases: TGTGCCAGCAGCCCGGGACAGTACAATGGGCAGTTCTTC. The encoded protein is CASSPGQYNGQFF.

This clonotype was seen ten or more times. The CDR3 here is CASRSHRGGDYGYTF. The CDR3 DNA reads as TGTGCCAGCAGGAGTCACAGGGGCGGGGACTATGGCTACACCTTC. The J gene is TRBJ1-2, the V gene TRBV2; 7 bases fit TRBD1. Germline-derived CDR1 and CDR2 are SNHLY and FYNNEI. The CDR3 contains 15 residues. V was pared by 6 bases and J by 3 bases, with 10 bases of the junction left unmatched.

As for this clonotype: A much larger clone differs from this one at a single base, so this may be a read error. The DNA is left out, because the CDR3 cannot be placed on it with certainty; the CDR3 is given as TCRdb lists it. The V call is TRBV20-1, the J call TRBJ1-2; TRBD1 is taken as the D call from the table, unchecked against the DNA. The CDR3 is made up of 13 amino acids, end residues included. CDR1 and CDR2 from the germline V gene are DFQATT and SNEGSKA (reference sequence). The CDR3 reads CSAPGTDNYGCTF.

This clonotype was counted many times. The chain links TRBV29-1 to TRBJ1-1; TRBD1 might be the D (5 bases). Trimming left V 6 bases short and J 1 base short, with 9 bases between. CDR1 and CDR2 (germline): SQVTM, ANQGSEA. The CDR3 totals 12 residues. CDR3: CSVNDRNTEAFF. The CDR3 DNA follows: TGCAGCGTCAACGACAGGAACACTGAAGCTTTCTTT. The full variable domain, its missing parts supplied by reference TRBV29-1 and TRBJ1-1, is SAVISQKPSRDICQRGTSLTIQCQVDSQVTMMFWYRQQPGQSLTLIATANQGSEATYESGFVIDKFPISRPNLTFSTLTVSNMSPEDSSIYLCSVNDRNTEAFFGQGTRLTVV.

The genes are TRBV20-1 and TRBJ2-2, with D perhaps assigned TRBD1 or TRBD2 (5 bases each). Germline V gene data show CDR1 as DFQATT and CDR2 as SNEGSKA (reference sequence). The CDR3 is 16 residues long. Trimming cost V 0 bases and J 0 bases, with 11 bases left between them. The CDR3 DNA is TGCAGTGCTAGAGATTGGGGACCTACGAACACCGGGGAGCTGTTTTTT. It codes for CSARDWGPTNTGELFF.

The chain carries TRBV20-1 and TRBJ2-7, with TRBD2 identical over 9 bases. V lost 6 bases, J lost 5 bases, and 17 bases stayed unmatched. The CDR3 totals 16 residues. CDR1 and CDR2 (germline): DFQATT, SNEGSKA (reference sequence). CDR3 protein: CSAPAGSGGQGNEQYF. CDR3 DNA sequence: TGCAGTGCCCCCGCGGGTAGCGGGGGCCAAGGGAACGAGCAGTACTTC.